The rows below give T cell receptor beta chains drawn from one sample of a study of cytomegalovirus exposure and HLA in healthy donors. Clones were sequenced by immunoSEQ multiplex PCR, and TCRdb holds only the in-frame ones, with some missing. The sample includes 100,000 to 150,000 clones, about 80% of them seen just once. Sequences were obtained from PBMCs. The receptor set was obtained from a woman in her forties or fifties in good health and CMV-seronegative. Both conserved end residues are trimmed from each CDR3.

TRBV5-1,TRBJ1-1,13,ASSLRTGMNTEAF
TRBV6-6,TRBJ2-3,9,ASSPRDTQY
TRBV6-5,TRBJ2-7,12,ASTRDSQSYEQY
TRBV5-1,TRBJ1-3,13,ASSLGAPSGNTIY
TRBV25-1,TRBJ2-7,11,ASIDKGRGEQY
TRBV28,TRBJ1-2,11,ASSFGVNYGYT
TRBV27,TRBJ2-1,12,ASSYSSSYNEQF
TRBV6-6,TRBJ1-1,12,ASSYSMRNTEAF
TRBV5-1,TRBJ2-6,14,ASSSSVLSGANVLT
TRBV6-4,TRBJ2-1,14,ASSKAGGPGFNEQF
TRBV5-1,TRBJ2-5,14,ASSLGGGQIQETQY
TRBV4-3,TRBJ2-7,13,ASSQDAVGSYEQY
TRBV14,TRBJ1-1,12,ASGPDRLNTEAF
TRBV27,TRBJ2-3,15,ASSTLLSGANTDTQY
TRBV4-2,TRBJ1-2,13,ASSQDTNIMNGYT
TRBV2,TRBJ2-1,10,ASSPGRGEQF
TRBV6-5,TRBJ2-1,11,ASSLRKEGEQF
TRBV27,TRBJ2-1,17,ASSYSRGTLAGFINEQF
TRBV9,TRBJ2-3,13,ASSVGTSVSDTQY
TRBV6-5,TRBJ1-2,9,ASSTGVGYT
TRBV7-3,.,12,ASSLTGGGYEQY
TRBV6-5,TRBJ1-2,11,ASSFQGRDGYT
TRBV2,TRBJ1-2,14,ASNGGGGPLDYGYT
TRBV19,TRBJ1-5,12,ASSIKGDRQPQH